This T cell receptor (beta chain) was recorded in a study of regulatory T cells in long-lasting Graves disease. Time point: persistent/refractory GD, antithyroid drugs over 5 years with positive TRAb. With RNA extracted from PBMCs as input, the TCR library was made. Under American Thyroid Association guidelines, Graves' disease was diagnosed. Construction of the TCR beta libraries employed iRepertoire HTBI primers in conjunction with Arm-PCR of CDR3 regions. TCRdb reprocessed the multiplex PCR reads with MiXCR, giving one entry per CDR3 protein. This sample has fewer than 600,000 distinct CDR3 sequences, with about 22% found just once. The sample was peripheral blood mononuclear cells (PBMCs), taken when the disease was refractory, from a patient treated with antithyroid drugs. The origin of this receptor is a female donor with Graves disease.

CDR3 protein: CASSSGTGALEQYF. CDR3 DNA: TGCGCCAGCAGCTCCGGGACAGGGGCGCTCGAGCAGTACTTC. This chain uses TRBV5-1 with TRBJ2-7; 10 bases are a match to TRBD1. The germline gives CDR1 SGHRS, CDR2 YFSETQ. V shed 3 bases, J shed 6 bases, and the junction held 6 bases outside the gene matches. CDR3 length: 14 amino acids. Full variable domain (outside the CDR3, taken from reference TRBV5-1 and TRBJ2-7): KAGVTQTPRYLIKTRGQQVTLSCSPISGHRSVSWYQQTPGQGLQFLFEYFSETQRNKGNFPGRFSGRQFSNSRSEMNVSTLELGDSALYLCASSSGTGALEQYFGPGTRLTVT.